This T cell receptor (beta chain) stems from a study of T-cell reconstitution after alpha-beta-depleted transplantation in children. Preparation of the TCRbeta library was carried out with unique molecular identifiers. One entry per CDR3 protein, called by TCRdb with MiXCR from the PCR reads. The sample contains about 91,000 distinct CDR3 sequences, roughly 8.3% of which appear only once. With V trimmed by 5 bases and J by 2 bases, 16 bases remained unmatched. Germline loops: CDR1 MNHEY, CDR2 SVGAGI. This CDR3 is 18 amino acids long. This clonotype showed up many times. This rearrangement joins TRBV6-5 to TRBJ2-3, with 7 bases identical to TRBD2. The sequenced sample was PBMCs from the stem cell graft donor, obtained from the stem cell graft. This TCR was recovered from a human donor who donated a stem cell graft to a child with congenital amegakaryocytic thrombocytopenia. The CDR3 region has the DNA TGTGCCAGCAGTCATACTAGCTGGGGGAGGGAAAACACAGATACGCAGTATTTT. Protein sequence: CASSHTSWGRENTDTQYF.